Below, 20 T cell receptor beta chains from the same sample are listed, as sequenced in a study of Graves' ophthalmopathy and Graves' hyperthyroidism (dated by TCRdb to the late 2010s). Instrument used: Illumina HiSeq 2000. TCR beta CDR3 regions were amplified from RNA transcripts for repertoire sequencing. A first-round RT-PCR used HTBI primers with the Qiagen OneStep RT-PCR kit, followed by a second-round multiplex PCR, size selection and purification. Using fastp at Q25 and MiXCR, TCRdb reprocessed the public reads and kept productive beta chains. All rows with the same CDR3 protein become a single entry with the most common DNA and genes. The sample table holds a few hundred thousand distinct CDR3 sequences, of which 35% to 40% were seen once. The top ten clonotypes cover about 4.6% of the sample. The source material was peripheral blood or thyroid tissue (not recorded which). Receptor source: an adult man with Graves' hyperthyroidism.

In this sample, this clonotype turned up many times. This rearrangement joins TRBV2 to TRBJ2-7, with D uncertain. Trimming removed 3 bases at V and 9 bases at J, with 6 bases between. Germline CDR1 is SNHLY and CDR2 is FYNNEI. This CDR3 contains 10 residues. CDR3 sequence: CASSDLRQYF. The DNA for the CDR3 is TGTGCCAGCAGTGACTTAAGGCAGTACTTC.

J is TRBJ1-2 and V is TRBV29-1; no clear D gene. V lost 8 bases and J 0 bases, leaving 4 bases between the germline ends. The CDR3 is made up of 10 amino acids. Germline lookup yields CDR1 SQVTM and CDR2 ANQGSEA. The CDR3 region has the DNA TGCAGCCAGACTAACTATGGCTACACCTTC. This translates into CSQTNYGYTF.

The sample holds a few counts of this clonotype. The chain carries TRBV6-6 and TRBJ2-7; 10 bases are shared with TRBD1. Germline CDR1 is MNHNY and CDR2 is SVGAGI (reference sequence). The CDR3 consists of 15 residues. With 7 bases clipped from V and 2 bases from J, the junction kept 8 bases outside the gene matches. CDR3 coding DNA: TGTGCCAGCAAGATCGGGACAGGGGAACCCTACGAGCAGTACTTC. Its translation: CASKIGTGEPYEQYF.

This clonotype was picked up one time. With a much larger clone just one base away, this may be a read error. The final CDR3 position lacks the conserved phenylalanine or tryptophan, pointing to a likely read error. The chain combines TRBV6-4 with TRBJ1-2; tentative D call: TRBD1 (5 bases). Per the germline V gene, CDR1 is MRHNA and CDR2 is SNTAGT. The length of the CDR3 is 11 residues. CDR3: CDRGSNYGYTL. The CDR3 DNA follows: TGTGACCGGGGGTCCAACTATGGCTACACCCTC.

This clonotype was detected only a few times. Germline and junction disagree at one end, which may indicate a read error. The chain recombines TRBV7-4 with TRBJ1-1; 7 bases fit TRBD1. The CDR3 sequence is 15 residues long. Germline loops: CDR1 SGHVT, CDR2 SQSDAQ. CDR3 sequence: CASSPTSGGNTEAFF. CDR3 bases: TGTGCCAGCAGCCCCACGTCAGGGGGGAACACTGAGGCTTTCTTT.

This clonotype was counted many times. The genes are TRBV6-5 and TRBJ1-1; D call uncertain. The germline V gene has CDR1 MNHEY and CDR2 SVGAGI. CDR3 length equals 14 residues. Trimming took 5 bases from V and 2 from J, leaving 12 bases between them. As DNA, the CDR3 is TGTGCCAGCAGTGATGTGGTACGCAACACTGAAGCTTTCTTT. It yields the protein CASSDVVRNTEAFF.

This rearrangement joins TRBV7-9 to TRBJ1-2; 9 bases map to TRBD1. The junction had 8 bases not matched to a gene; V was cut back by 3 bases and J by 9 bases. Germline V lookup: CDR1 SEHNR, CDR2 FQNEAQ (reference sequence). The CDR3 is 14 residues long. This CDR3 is CASSFRDRADRYTF. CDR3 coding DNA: TGTGCCAGCAGCTTCCGGGACAGGGCAGACCGCTACACCTTC.

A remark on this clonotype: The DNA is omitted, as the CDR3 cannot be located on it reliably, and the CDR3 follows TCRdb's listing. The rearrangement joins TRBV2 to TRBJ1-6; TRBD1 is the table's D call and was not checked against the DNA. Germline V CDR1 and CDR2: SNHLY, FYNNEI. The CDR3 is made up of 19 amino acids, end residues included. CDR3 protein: CASSFYICRARQGNSPLHF.

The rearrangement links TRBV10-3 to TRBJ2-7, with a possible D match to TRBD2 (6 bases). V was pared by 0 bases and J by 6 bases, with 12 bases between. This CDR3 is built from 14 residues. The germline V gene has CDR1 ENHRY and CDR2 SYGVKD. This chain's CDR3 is CAISESPGVPEQYF. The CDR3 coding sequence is TGTGCCATCAGTGAGTCGCCGGGAGTTCCCGAGCAGTACTTC.

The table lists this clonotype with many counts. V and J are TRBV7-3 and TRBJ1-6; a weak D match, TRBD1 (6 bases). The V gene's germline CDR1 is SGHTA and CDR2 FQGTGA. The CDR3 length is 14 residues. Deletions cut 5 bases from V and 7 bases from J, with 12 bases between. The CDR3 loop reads CASSHGQSNSPLHF. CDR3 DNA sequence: TGTGCCAGCAGCCATGGACAGTCGAATTCACCCCTCCACTTT.

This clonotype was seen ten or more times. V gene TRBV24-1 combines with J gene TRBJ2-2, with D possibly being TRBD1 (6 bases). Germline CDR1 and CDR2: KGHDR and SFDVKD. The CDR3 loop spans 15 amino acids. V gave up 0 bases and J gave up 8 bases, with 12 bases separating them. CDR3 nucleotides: TGTGCCACCAGTGATTTGCTCGCAGGGGAAGGGGAGCTGTTTTTT. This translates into CATSDLLAGEGELFF.

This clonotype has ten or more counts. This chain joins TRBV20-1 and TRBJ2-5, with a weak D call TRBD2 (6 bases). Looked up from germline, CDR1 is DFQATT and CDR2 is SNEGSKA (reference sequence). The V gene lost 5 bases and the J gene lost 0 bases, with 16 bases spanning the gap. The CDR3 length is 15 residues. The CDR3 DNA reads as TGCAGTGCTGCTCCAACCCGGGACTACCAAGAGACCCAGTACTTC. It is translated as CSAAPTRDYQETQYF.

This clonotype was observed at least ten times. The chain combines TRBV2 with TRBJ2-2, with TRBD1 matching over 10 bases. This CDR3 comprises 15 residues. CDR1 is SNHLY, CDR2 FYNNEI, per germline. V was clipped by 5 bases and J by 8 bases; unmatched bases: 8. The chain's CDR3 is CASSPDRGLSGELFF. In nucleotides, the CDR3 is TGTGCCAGCAGTCCGGACAGGGGGTTGTCTGGGGAGCTGTTTTTT.

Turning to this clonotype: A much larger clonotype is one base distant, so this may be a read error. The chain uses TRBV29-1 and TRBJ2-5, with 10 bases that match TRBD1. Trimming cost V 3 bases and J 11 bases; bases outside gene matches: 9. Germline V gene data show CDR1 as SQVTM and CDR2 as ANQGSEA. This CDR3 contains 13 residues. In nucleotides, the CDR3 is TGCAGCGTTGACACGCTAGGGGACAGGGGACAGTACTTC. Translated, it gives CSVDTLGDRGQYF. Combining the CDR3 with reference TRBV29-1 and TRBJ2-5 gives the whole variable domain SAVISQKPSRDICQRGTSLTIQCQVDSQVTMMFWYRQQPGQSLTLIATANQGSEATYESGFVIDKFPISRPNLTFSTLTVSNMSPEDSSIYLCSVDTLGDRGQYFGPGTRLLVL.

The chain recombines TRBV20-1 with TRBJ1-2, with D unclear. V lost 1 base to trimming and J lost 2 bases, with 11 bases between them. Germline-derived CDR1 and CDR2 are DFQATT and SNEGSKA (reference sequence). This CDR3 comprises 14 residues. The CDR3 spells CSARVPSGNYGYTF. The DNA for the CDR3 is TGCAGTGCTAGAGTCCCTAGCGGGAACTATGGCTACACCTTC.

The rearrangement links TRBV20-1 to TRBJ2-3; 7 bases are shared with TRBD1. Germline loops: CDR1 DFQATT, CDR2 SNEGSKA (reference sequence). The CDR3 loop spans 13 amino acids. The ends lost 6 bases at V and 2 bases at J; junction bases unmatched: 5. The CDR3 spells CSARQGTTDTQYF. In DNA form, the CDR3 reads TGCAGTGCCAGACAGGGAACCACAGATACGCAGTATTTT.

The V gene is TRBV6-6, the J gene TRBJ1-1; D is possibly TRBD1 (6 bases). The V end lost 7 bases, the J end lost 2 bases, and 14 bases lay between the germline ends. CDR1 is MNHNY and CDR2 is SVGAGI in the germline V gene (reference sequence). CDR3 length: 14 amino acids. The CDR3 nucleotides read TGTGCCAGCACTACGCCGGGGGCTAACACTGAAGCTTTCTTT. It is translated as CASTTPGANTEAFF.

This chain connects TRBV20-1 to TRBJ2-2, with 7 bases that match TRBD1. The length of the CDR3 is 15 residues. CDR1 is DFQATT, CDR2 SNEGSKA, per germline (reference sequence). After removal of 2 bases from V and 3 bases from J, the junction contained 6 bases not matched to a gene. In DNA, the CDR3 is TGCAGTGCTAGAACGAAGGGGGCGGACACCGGGGAGCTGTTTTTT. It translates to CSARTKGADTGELFF.

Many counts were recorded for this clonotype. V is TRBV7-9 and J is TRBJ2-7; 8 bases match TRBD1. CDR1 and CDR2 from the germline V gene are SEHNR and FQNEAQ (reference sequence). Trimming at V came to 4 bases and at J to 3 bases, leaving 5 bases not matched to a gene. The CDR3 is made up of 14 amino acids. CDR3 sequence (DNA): TGTGCCAGCAGCTCCGGACAGGGCCACTACGAGCAGTACTTC. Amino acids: CASSSGQGHYEQYF.

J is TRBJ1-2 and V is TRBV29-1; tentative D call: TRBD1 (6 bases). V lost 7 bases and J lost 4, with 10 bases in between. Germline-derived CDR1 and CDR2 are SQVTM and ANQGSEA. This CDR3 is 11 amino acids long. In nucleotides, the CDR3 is TGCAGCGGCCGGGACATCTATGGCTACACCTTC. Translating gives CSGRDIYGYTF.